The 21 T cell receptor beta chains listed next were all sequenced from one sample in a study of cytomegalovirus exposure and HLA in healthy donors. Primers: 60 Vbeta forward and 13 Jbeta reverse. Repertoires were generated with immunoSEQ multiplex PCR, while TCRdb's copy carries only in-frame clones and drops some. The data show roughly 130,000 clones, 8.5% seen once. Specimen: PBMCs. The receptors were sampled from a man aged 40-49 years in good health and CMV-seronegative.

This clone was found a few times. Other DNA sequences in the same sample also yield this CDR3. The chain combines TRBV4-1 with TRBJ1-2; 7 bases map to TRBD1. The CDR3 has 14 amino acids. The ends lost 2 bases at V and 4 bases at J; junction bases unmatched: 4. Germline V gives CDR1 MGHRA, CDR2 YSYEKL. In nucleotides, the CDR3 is TGCGCCAGCAGCCAACCCGGGACAGCCTATGGCTACACCTTC. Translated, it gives CASSQPGTAYGYTF.

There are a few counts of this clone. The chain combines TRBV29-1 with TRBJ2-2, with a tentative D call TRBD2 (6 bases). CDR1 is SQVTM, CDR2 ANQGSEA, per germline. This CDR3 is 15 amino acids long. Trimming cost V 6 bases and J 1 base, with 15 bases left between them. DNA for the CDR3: TGCAGCGTGGGGGGTGGGACGGTGAACACCGGGGAGCTGTTTTTT. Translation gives CSVGGGTVNTGELFF.

CDR3 amino acids: CASSLGQGKETQYF. The CDR3, as DNA: TGCGCCAGCAGCTTGGGACAGGGGAAGGAGACCCAGTACTTC. The chain carries TRBV5-1 and TRBJ2-5; 8 bases map to TRBD1. The CDR3 totals 14 residues. The germline V gene encodes CDR1 SGHRS and CDR2 YFSETQ. J lost 5 bases, V lost 0 bases, and 3 bases had no gene match.

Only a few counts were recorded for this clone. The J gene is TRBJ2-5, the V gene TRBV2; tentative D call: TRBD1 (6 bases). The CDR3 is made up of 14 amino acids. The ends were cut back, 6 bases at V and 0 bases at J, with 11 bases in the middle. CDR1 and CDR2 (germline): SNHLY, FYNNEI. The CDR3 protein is CASRDTGYQETQYF. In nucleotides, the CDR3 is TGTGCCAGCAGGGATACAGGGTACCAAGAGACCCAGTACTTC.

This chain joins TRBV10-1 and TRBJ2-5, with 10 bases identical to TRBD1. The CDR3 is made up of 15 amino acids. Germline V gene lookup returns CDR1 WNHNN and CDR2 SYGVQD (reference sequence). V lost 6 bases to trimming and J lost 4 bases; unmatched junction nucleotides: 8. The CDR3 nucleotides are TGCGCCAGCAGCCCGGACAGGGGGGGCCGAGAGACCCAGTACTTC. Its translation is CASSPDRGGRETQYF.

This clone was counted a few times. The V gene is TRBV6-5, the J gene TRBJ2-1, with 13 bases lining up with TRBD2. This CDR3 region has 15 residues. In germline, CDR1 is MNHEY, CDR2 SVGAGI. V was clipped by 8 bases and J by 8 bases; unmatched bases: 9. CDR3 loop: CASATSGGAHDEQFF. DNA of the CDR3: TGTGCCAGCGCCACTAGCGGGGGGGCTCACGATGAGCAGTTCTTC.

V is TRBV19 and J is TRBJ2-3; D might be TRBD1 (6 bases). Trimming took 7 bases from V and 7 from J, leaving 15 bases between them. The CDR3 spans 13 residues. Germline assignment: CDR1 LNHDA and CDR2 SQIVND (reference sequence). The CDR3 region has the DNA TGTGCCAGTATGCAGGGGACCGGCAATACGCAGTATTTT. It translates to CASMQGTGNTQYF.

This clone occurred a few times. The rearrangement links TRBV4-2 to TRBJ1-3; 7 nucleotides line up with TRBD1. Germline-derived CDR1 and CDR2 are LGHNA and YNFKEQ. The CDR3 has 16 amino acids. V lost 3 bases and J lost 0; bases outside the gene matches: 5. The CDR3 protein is CASSQEGGSSGNTIYF. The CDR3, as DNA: TGTGCCAGCAGCCAGGAAGGGGGCAGCTCTGGAAACACCATATATTTT.

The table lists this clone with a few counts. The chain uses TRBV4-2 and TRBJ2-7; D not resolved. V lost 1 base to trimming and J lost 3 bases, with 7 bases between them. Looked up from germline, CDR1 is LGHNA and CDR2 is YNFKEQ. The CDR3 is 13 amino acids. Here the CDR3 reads CASSQVTDYEQYF. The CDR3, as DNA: TGTGCCAGCAGCCAAGTTACAGACTACGAGCAGTACTTC.

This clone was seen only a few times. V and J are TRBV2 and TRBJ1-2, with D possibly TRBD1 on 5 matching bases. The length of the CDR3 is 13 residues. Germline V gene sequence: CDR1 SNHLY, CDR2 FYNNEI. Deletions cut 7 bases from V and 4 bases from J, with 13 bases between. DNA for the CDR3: TGTGCCAGCAAAGACAGTCATTTCTATGGCTACACCTTC. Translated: CASKDSHFYGYTF. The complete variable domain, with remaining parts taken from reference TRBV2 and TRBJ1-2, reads EPEVTQTPSHQVTQMGQEVILRCVPISNHLYFYWYRQILGQKVEFLVSFYNNEISEKSEIFDDQFSVERPDGSNFTLKIRSTKLEDSAMYFCASKDSHFYGYTFGSGTRLTVV.

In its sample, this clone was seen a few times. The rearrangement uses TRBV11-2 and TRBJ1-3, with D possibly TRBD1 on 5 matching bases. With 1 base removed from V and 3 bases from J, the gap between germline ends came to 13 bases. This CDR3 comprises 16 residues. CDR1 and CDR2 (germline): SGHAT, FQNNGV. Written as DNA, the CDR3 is TGTGCCAGCAGCTTAGGGCCAGGGTCGAATGGAAACACCATATATTTT. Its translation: CASSLGPGSNGNTIYF.

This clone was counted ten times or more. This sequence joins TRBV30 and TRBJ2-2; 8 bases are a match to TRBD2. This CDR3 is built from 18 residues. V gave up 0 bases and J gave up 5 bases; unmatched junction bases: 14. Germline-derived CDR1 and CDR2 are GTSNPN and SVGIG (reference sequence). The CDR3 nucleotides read TGTGCCTGGAGTGTCACCAACGGGGGGGGCGCGCGTACCGGGGAGCTGTTTTTT. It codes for CAWSVTNGGGARTGELFF.

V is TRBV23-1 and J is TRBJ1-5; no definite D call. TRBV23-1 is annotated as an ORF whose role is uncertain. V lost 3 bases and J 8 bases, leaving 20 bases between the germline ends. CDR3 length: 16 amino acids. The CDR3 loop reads CASSHSEHRSGEPQHF. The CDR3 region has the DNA TGCGCCAGCAGTCATTCGGAGCACCGCTCGGGTGAGCCCCAGCATTTT.

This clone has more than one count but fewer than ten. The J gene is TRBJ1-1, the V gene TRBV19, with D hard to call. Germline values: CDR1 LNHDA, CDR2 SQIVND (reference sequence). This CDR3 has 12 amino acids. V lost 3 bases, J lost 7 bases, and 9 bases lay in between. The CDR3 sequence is CASSIRGLEAFF. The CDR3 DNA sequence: TGTGCCAGTAGTATTAGAGGGCTTGAAGCTTTCTTT.

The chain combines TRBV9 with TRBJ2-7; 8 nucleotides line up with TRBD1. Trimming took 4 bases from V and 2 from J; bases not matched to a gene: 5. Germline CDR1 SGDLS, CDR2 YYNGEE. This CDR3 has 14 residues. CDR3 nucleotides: TGTGCCAGCAGCTCCGGGACAGGCCCCTACGAGCAGTACTTC. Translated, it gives CASSSGTGPYEQYF. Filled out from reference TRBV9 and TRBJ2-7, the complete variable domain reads DSGVTQTPKHLITATGQRVTLRCSPRSGDLSVYWYQQSLDQGLQFLIQYYNGEERAKGNILERFSAQQFPDLHSELNLSSLELGDSALYFCASSSGTGPYEQYFGPGTRLTVT.

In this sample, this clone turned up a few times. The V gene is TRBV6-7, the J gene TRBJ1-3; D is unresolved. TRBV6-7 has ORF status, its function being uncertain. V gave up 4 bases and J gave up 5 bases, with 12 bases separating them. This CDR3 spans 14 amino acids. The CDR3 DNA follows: TGTGCCAGCAGTTCTATGACAAACCGAAACACCATATATTTT. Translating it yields CASSSMTNRNTIYF.

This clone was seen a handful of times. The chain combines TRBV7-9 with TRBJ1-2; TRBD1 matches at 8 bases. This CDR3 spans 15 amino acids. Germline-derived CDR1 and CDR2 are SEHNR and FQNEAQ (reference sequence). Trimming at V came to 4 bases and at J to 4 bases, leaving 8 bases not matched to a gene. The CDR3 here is CASSSTGTGLYGYTF. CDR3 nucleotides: TGTGCCAGCAGCTCAACCGGGACAGGTCTCTATGGCTACACCTTC.

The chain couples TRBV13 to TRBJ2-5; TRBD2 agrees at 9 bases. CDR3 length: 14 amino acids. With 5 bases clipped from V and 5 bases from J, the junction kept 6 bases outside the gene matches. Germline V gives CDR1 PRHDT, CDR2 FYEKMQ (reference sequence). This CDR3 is CASSGSGGGETQYF. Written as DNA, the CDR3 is TGTGCCAGCAGCGGTAGCGGGGGCGGGGAGACCCAGTACTTC.

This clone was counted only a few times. The CDR3 loop reads CAWSVLQGSGYTF. CDR3 coding DNA: TGTGCCTGGAGTGTTTTGCAGGGCTCTGGCTACACCTTC. The J gene is TRBJ1-2, the V gene TRBV30, with D perhaps TRBD1 (5 bases). Germline loops: CDR1 GTSNPN, CDR2 SVGIG (reference sequence). This CDR3 has 13 amino acids. V lost 0 bases and J lost 7, with 12 bases in between.

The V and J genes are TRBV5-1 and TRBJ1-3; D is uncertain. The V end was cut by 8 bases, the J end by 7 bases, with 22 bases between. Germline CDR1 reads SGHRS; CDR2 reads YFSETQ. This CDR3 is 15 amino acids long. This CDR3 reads CARARPQFRGNTIYF. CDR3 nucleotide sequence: TGCGCCAGAGCCCGTCCGCAATTCCGAGGGAACACCATATATTTT.

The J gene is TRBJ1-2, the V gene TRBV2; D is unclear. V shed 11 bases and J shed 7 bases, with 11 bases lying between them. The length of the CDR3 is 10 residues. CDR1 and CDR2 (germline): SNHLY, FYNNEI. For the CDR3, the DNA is TGTGCCTGCGAGGAAAGTGGCTACACCTTC. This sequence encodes CACEESGYTF. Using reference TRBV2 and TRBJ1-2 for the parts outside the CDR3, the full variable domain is EPEVTQTPSHQVTQMGQEVILRCVPISNHLYFYWYRQILGQKVEFLVSFYNNEISEKSEIFDDQFSVERPDGSNFTLKIRSTKLEDSAMYFCACEESGYTFGSGTRLTVV.